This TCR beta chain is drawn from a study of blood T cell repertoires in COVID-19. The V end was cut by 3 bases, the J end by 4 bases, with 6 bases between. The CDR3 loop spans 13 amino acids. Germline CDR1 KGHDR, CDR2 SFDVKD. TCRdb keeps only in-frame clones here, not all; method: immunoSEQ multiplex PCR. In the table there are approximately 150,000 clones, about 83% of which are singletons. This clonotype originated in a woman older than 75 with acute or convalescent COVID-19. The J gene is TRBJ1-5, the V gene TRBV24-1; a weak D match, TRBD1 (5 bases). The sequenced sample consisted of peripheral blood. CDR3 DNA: TGTGCCACCAGTGATAGGGGTAATCAGCCCCAGCATTTT. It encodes CATSDRGNQPQHF.